A single sample gave rise to the 15 T cell receptor beta chains below, sequenced in a study of shared clonotypes between healthy human individuals. The naive CD8 population came from CD45RO-negative cells selected for CCR7, without terminally differentiated effector memory CD45RA+ cells. Clones were read by immunoSEQ multiplex PCR, and TCRdb kept only the in-frame ones, dropping some. This table has millions of clones, under 95% appearing once. The specimen sequenced was naive CD8+ T cells from PBMCs. The receptors originated from a man younger than 30 in good health. Some clones in this sample may be carry-over from other donors' samples.

The chain uses TRBV5-6 and TRBJ2-7; 7 bases line up with TRBD1. Trimming at V came to 1 base and at J to 4 bases, leaving 8 bases not matched to a gene. This CDR3 comprises 15 residues. Germline CDR1 and CDR2: SGHDT and YYEEEE. The CDR3 DNA sequence: TGTGCCAGCAGCTTGTCCGAGACAGGGATATACGAGCAGTACTTC. Amino acids: CASSLSETGIYEQYF.

The chain employs TRBV27 and TRBJ2-1; the match to TRBD2 covers 10 bases. This CDR3 spans 16 amino acids. From germline, CDR1 is MNHEY and CDR2 SMNVEV (reference sequence). V shed 3 bases, J shed 7 bases, and the junction held 9 bases outside the gene matches. The CDR3 nucleotides read TGTGCCAGCAGTTTGTATCTAGCGGGGGTAATGAATGAGCAGTTCTTC. Amino acid sequence: CASSLYLAGVMNEQFF.

The rearrangement joins TRBV10-3 to TRBJ1-1; 9 bases fit TRBD1. This CDR3 region has 17 residues. CDR1 and CDR2 (germline): ENHRY, SYGVKD. Trimming removed 6 bases from V and 4 bases from J; junction bases left unmatched: 15. In DNA, the CDR3 is TGTGCCATCAGCGCCTTCACTCTAACAGGGGGCGGCACTGAAGCTTTCTTT. Amino acid sequence: CAISAFTLTGGGTEAFF.

V gene TRBV7-9 combines with J gene TRBJ2-7; either TRBD1 or TRBD2 may supply D (7 bases each). Per the germline V gene, CDR1 is SEHNR and CDR2 is FQNEAQ (reference sequence). V lost 5 bases to trimming and J lost 0 bases, with 14 bases between them. The CDR3 has 15 residues. In DNA form, the CDR3 reads TGTGCCAGCAGCCCCCGGGGGGACAGCTCCTACGAGCAGTACTTC. Its protein product is CASSPRGDSSYEQYF.

The rearrangement links TRBV28 to TRBJ2-1; D is perhaps TRBD1 (6 bases). CDR1 MDHEN and CDR2 SYDVKM come from the germline V gene. The CDR3 has 19 amino acids. Trimming pared 3 bases from V and 6 bases from J, leaving 27 bases between. In nucleotides, the CDR3 is TGTGCCAGCAGTTTTTGGGCCCACATAAGGGGGTTCGAGGCCAATGAGCAGTTCTTC. Amino acids: CASSFWAHIRGFEANEQFF.

This sequence joins TRBV5-1 and TRBJ2-7, with D possibly called TRBD1 or TRBD2 (7 bases each). The germline CDR1 and CDR2 sequences are SGHRS and YFSETQ. The CDR3 is made up of 15 amino acids. Between the trimmed V and J ends, which lost 4 bases and 2 bases, there was a span of 16 bases. CDR3 protein: CASSDWGGTAYEQYF. For the CDR3, the DNA is TGCGCCAGCAGCGATTGGGGAGGGACAGCCTACGAGCAGTACTTC.

This clone was seen just once. The chain employs TRBV5-6 and TRBJ2-2; TRBD2 agrees at 7 bases. The V and J ends lost 4 bases and 6 bases, in that order; junction bases with no gene match: 9. CDR1 is SGHDT, CDR2 YYEEEE, per germline. The CDR3 contains 15 residues. The CDR3 sequence is CASSRETSRAGELFF. In DNA, the CDR3 is TGTGCCAGCAGCCGGGAGACTAGCAGGGCCGGGGAGCTGTTTTTT.

This chain joins TRBV27 and TRBJ2-3; D is perhaps TRBD2 (7 bases). The V gene lost 5 bases and the J gene lost 4 bases, with 16 bases spanning the gap. The CDR3 totals 15 residues. CDR1 and CDR2 from the germline V gene are MNHEY and SMNVEV (reference sequence). The DNA of the CDR3 is TGTGCCAGCAGTGCATACAGGGAGGGGGCAGATACGCAGTATTTT. Protein: CASSAYREGADTQYF.

The DNA of the CDR3 is TGCGCCAGCAGTGAGTCCCATCAGGTCTCCTACGAGCAGTACTTC. This codes for CASSESHQVSYEQYF. V gene TRBV10-2 combines with J gene TRBJ2-7, with D hard to call. V lost 0 bases and J 0 bases, leaving 9 bases between the germline ends. CDR1 and CDR2 (germline): WSHSY, SAAADI. This CDR3 has 15 residues.

V usage is TRBV7-3 and J usage is TRBJ2-7; 10 bases are a match to TRBD1. The CDR3 consists of 16 residues. The junction had 9 bases not matched to a gene; V was cut back by 2 bases and J by 5 bases. Germline values: CDR1 SGHTA, CDR2 FQGTGA. DNA of the CDR3: TGTGCCAGCAGCTTAGGCGTGGGACAGGGGTTTGACGAGCAGTACTTC. Translated, it gives CASSLGVGQGFDEQYF.

The CDR3 sequence is CASSFRPGGTGELFF. CDR3 bases: TGTGCCAGCAGCTTTCGGCCGGGCGGCACCGGGGAGCTGTTTTTT. The chain couples TRBV7-9 to TRBJ2-2; D unclear. The CDR3 has 15 residues. The V gene's germline CDR1 is SEHNR and CDR2 FQNEAQ (reference sequence). The V end lost 3 bases, the J end lost 4 bases, and 12 bases lay between the germline ends.

This chain connects TRBV18 to TRBJ1-1; tentative D call: TRBD1 (5 bases). The V end was cut by 3 bases, the J end by 3 bases, with 20 bases between. CDR3 size: 17 residues. In germline, CDR1 is KGHSH, CDR2 LQKENI. CDR3 DNA sequence: TGTGCCAGCTCACCCGAAGTGCAGGGATGGGGAGACACTGAAGCTTTCTTT. It codes for CASSPEVQGWGDTEAFF.

For this clone: One end of the junction varies from germline; a read error may be responsible. The genes are TRBV6-5 and TRBJ2-1; D is unresolved. The V gene's germline CDR1 is MNHEY and CDR2 SVGAGI. The CDR3 has 9 amino acids. The CDR3 sequence is CASDLPSVF. The CDR3 DNA sequence: TGTGCCAGCGATTTGCCTAGTGTCTTC.

On this clone: Different DNA sequences within this sample yield the same CDR3. V usage is TRBV9 and J usage is TRBJ2-1; D gene unclear. CDR3 length: 14 amino acids. V lost 0 bases and J lost 4, with 8 bases in between. From germline, CDR1 is SGDLS and CDR2 YYNGEE. CDR3 region: CASSVVGGYNEQFF. The CDR3 DNA reads TGTGCCAGCAGCGTAGTTGGCGGATACAATGAGCAGTTCTTC.

This clone was detected only once. V gene TRBV11-2 combines with J gene TRBJ2-1; D is uncertain. The germline V gene has CDR1 SGHAT and CDR2 FQNNGV. V was cut by 1 base and J by 2 bases, with 9 bases left in between. The CDR3 totals 15 residues. This chain's CDR3 is CASSLVRGAYNEQFF. The DNA of the CDR3 is TGTGCCAGCAGCTTAGTTCGTGGAGCCTACAATGAGCAGTTCTTC. The full variable domain, in which reference TRBV11-2 and TRBJ2-1 provide the parts outside the CDR3, is EAGVAQSPRYKIIEKRQSVAFWCNPISGHATLYWYQQILGQGPKLLIQFQNNGVVDDSQLPKDRFSAERLKGVDSTLKIQPAKLEDSAVYLCASSLVRGAYNEQFFGPGTRLTVL.